The present TCR beta chain was sequenced within a study of blood T cell repertoires in COVID-19. Overall study: Specimens from acute and convalescent COVID-19 originated in the United States, Italy and Spain.

Sequenced by immunoSEQ multiplex PCR; TCRdb stores in-frame clones only, minus some. The sample comprises 200,000 or so clones, roughly 85% of which are singletons, and 5.2% rests with the top ten. The junction had 20 bases not matched to a gene; V was cut back by 0 bases and J by 7 bases. There are 20 residues in the CDR3. Germline V gene lookup returns CDR1 SGHDN and CDR2 FVKESK. The receptor comes from a woman aged 25 to 39 with acute or convalescent COVID-19. The rearrangement joins TRBV14 to TRBJ1-4, with 7 bases matching TRBD1. Material for sequencing was peripheral blood. CDR3 amino acids: CASSQDPVSGRGLLVEKLFF. Written as DNA, the CDR3 is TGTGCCAGCAGCCAAGATCCAGTGTCTGGCAGGGGGTTATTGGTTGAAAAACTGTTTTTT.